Below, 26 T cell receptor beta chains from the same sample are listed, as sequenced in a study of T cell responses to AZD1222 COVID-19 vaccine. Measured with immunoSEQ multiplex PCR; TCRdb has only the in-frame clones, and not every one. The table lists about 140,000 clones, over 80% of them singletons. This specimen consisted of peripheral blood, obtained 28 days after the second AZD1222 dose. All receptors come from an adult who received the AZD1222 COVID-19 vaccine.

CDR3 nucleotides: TGTGCCAGCAACCCAGGAGGGGTCGGCGAGCAGTACTTC. Protein sequence: CASNPGGVGEQYF. The rearrangement links TRBV16 to TRBJ2-7; a possible D gene is TRBD2 (6 bases). This CDR3 comprises 13 residues. Looked up from germline, CDR1 is KGHSY and CDR2 is FQNENV. The ends were cut back, 7 bases at V and 6 bases at J, with 16 bases in the middle.

The genes are TRBV7-2 and TRBJ1-2; 8 bases agree with TRBD1. Per the germline V gene, CDR1 is SGHTA and CDR2 is FQGNSA. J was trimmed by 3 bases and V by 4 bases; bases with no gene match: 7. This CDR3 is built from 15 residues. In DNA form, the CDR3 reads TGTGCCAGCAGCTACGGACAGGGACGGGACTATGGCTACACCTTC. Amino acid sequence: CASSYGQGRDYGYTF.

V usage is TRBV7-2 and J usage is TRBJ1-2; 11 bases map to TRBD1. Looked up from germline, CDR1 is SGHTA and CDR2 is FQGNSA. The CDR3 length is 15 residues. Trimming removed 1 base from V and 6 bases from J; junction bases left unmatched: 4. CDR3 protein: CASSLVGGQGDGYTF. The CDR3 DNA reads as TGTGCCAGCAGCTTAGTGGGGGGACAGGGGGATGGCTACACCTTC.

The rearrangement uses TRBV5-1 and TRBJ1-4; D is perhaps TRBD1 (6 bases). V was clipped by 0 bases and J by 5 bases, with 11 bases between them. Per germline, CDR1 SGHRS and CDR2 YFSETQ. CDR3 length: 15 amino acids. The DNA of the CDR3 is TGCGCCAGCAGCTTGGAGGTAGGGGGAAATGAAAAACTGTTTTTT. Its protein product is CASSLEVGGNEKLFF.

V usage is TRBV9 and J usage is TRBJ2-4; TRBD2 is a possible D gene (7 bases). The CDR3 extends over 12 amino acids. V was cut by 0 bases and J by 15 bases, with 13 bases left in between. From germline, CDR1 is SGDLS and CDR2 YYNGEE. The CDR3 DNA follows: TGTGCCAGCAGCGTAGTGGGGGGGCCTAGGTACTTC. Its translation: CASSVVGGPRYF.

The chain uses TRBV30 and TRBJ1-2; a possible D gene is TRBD1 (5 bases). This CDR3 is 11 amino acids long. Germline loops: CDR1 GTSNPN, CDR2 SVGIG (reference sequence). The ends were cut back, 7 bases at V and 4 bases at J, with 10 bases in the middle. The CDR3 loop is CASGTGYGYTF. The CDR3 DNA reads TGTGCCTCGGGAACAGGCTATGGCTACACCTTC.

This chain joins TRBV29-1 and TRBJ1-1; a possible D gene is TRBD1 (5 bases). Germline V gene lookup returns CDR1 SQVTM and CDR2 ANQGSEA. V gave up 2 bases and J gave up 7 bases, with 14 bases separating them. CDR3 length: 13 amino acids. The CDR3 is CSVELGQRGEAFF. The CDR3, as DNA: TGCAGCGTTGAACTTGGACAACGAGGTGAAGCTTTCTTT.

This sequence joins TRBV20-1 and TRBJ1-1; the D is unclear. This CDR3 contains 11 residues. Trimming took 5 bases from V and 1 from J, leaving 5 bases between them. Germline assignment: CDR1 DFQATT and CDR2 SNEGSKA (reference sequence). The CDR3, as DNA: TGCAGTGCTGTTTCGAACACTGAAGCTTTCTTT. This translates into CSAVSNTEAFF.

CDR3 bases: TGTGCCTGGAGTGTAGACAGGGGAAATGGCTACACCTTC. Translation: CAWSVDRGNGYTF. This chain links TRBV30 with TRBJ1-2, with TRBD1 matching over 8 bases. The CDR3 runs 13 residues. V gave up 0 bases and J gave up 6 bases; unmatched junction bases: 3. Germline CDR1 reads GTSNPN; CDR2 reads SVGIG (reference sequence).

This clone was seen just once. This specimen includes other DNA sequences encoding the same CDR3. This chain links TRBV19 with TRBJ1-3, with D uncertain. This CDR3 is 12 amino acids long. V was cut by 6 bases and J by 4 bases, with 7 bases left in between. The germline V gene encodes CDR1 LNHDA and CDR2 SQIVND (reference sequence). The CDR3 nucleotides are TGTGCCAGTAGCTATATCGGAAACACCATATATTTT. It translates to CASSYIGNTIYF.

The chain is built from TRBV30 and TRBJ2-7; TRBD1 agrees at 7 bases. The V gene end was trimmed by 3 bases and the J gene end by 0 bases; junction bases not matched to a gene: 8. CDR3 size: 15 residues. Germline V lookup: CDR1 GTSNPN, CDR2 SVGIG (reference sequence). CDR3 in DNA: TGTGCCTGGAGCCAAAAGACAGGGTTCTCCTACGAGCAGTACTTC. Translation: CAWSQKTGFSYEQYF.

On this clone: The same CDR3 also results from other DNA sequences found in this sample. CDR3 coding DNA: TGCAGTGCTAGTAGCTCCTATAATTCACCCCTCCACTTT. Its translation is CSASSSYNSPLHF. The chain joins TRBV20-1 to TRBJ1-6; D unclear. The V gene lost 3 bases and the J gene lost 0 bases, with 3 bases spanning the gap. The CDR3 runs 13 residues. Germline values: CDR1 DFQATT, CDR2 SNEGSKA (reference sequence).

This chain uses TRBV5-1 with TRBJ1-1; tentatively, D is TRBD1 (6 bases). CDR1 and CDR2 from the germline V gene are SGHRS and YFSETQ. The germline V and J ends were trimmed by 0 bases and 4 bases, with 16 bases remaining between them. CDR3 length equals 16 residues. In nucleotides, the CDR3 is TGCGCCAGCAGCTTGGGTTACAGGGAGTTGGGCACTGAAGCTTTCTTT. This gives the protein CASSLGYRELGTEAFF. The complete variable domain, with remaining parts taken from reference TRBV5-1 and TRBJ1-1, reads KAGVTQTPRYLIKTRGQQVTLSCSPISGHRSVSWYQQTPGQGLQFLFEYFSETQRNKGNFPGRFSGRQFSNSRSEMNVSTLELGDSALYLCASSLGYRELGTEAFFGQGTRLTVV.

This clone was observed a few times. The chain employs TRBV3-1 (or the pseudogene TRBV3-2) and TRBJ2-5; TRBD2 agrees at 11 bases. V shed 4 bases and J 5 bases; nucleotides not matched to a gene: 6. Germline-derived CDR1 and CDR2 are LGHDT and YNNKEL (reference sequence). The CDR3 sequence is 15 residues long. The CDR3 region has the DNA TGTGCCAGCAGCCGACTAGCGGGGAGTTATGAGACCCAGTACTTC. It yields the protein CASSRLAGSYETQYF.

The V gene is TRBV9, the J gene TRBJ2-7, with TRBD1 as a possible D gene (5 bases). Trimming cost V 0 bases and J 1 base, with 11 bases left between them. CDR1 is SGDLS, CDR2 YYNGEE, per germline. This CDR3 is 15 amino acids long. The CDR3 region is CASSVGAGKSYEQYF. DNA of the CDR3: TGTGCCAGCAGCGTAGGGGCAGGGAAGTCCTACGAGCAGTACTTC.

The chain joins TRBV5-1 to TRBJ1-3, with D unresolved. V was shortened by 3 bases and J by 0 bases, with 7 bases between the two germline ends. The V gene's germline CDR1 is SGHRS and CDR2 YFSETQ. The CDR3 is 14 residues long. This CDR3 reads CASSWGDSGNTIYF. CDR3 DNA sequence: TGCGCCAGCAGCTGGGGTGACTCTGGAAACACCATATATTTT. The full variable domain, its missing parts supplied by reference TRBV5-1 and TRBJ1-3, is KAGVTQTPRYLIKTRGQQVTLSCSPISGHRSVSWYQQTPGQGLQFLFEYFSETQRNKGNFPGRFSGRQFSNSRSEMNVSTLELGDSALYLCASSWGDSGNTIYFGEGSWLTVV.

The chain employs TRBV5-6 and TRBJ1-6; no definite D call. Germline CDR1 is SGHDT and CDR2 is YYEEEE. V lost 2 bases, J lost 3 bases, and 15 bases lay in between. The length of the CDR3 is 17 residues. CDR3 DNA: TGTGCCAGCAGCTTTCTTGCCGGCCTTAGCTATAATTCACCCCTCCACTTT. Protein: CASSFLAGLSYNSPLHF.

This sequence joins TRBV5-5 and TRBJ1-2; D is undetermined. There are 14 residues in the CDR3. The germline CDR1 and CDR2 sequences are SGHKS and YYEKEE (reference sequence). V was cut by 0 bases and J by 2 bases, with 8 bases left in between. In DNA form, the CDR3 reads TGTGCCAGCAGCTTGGCTTCTCAAAACTATGGCTACACCTTC. It specifies CASSLASQNYGYTF. The full variable domain, its missing parts supplied by reference TRBV5-5 and TRBJ1-2, is DAGVTQSPTHLIKTRGQQVTLRCSPISGHKSVSWYQQVLGQGPQFIFQYYEKEERGRGNFPDRFSARQFPNYSSELNVNALLLGDSALYLCASSLASQNYGYTFGSGTRLTVV.

A single count supports this clone. This chain connects TRBV25-1 to TRBJ1-1; 7 bases fit TRBD1. The CDR3 consists of 14 residues. J lost 4 bases, V lost 6 bases, and 8 bases had no gene match. The V gene's germline CDR1 is MGHDK and CDR2 SYGVNS. CDR3 nucleotide sequence: TGTGCCAGCAGCCCAGGGGGTGGGGCCACTGAAGCTTTCTTT. This gives the protein CASSPGGGATEAFF.

The chain carries TRBV2 and TRBJ2-5, with 9 bases aligning to TRBD1. The CDR3 has 15 residues. The germline V gene encodes CDR1 SNHLY and CDR2 FYNNEI. V dropped 6 bases and J dropped 1; count of bases not matched to a gene: 6. The DNA for the CDR3 is TGTGCCAGCAGACGGGGACAGGGCCTCCAAGAGACCCAGTACTTC. Translated, it gives CASRRGQGLQETQYF.

The chain is built from TRBV10-1 and TRBJ1-6, with 7 bases lining up with TRBD1. Germline trimming cut 6 bases from V and 4 bases from J; bases unmatched to any gene: 9. The V gene's germline CDR1 is WNHNN and CDR2 SYGVQD (reference sequence). The CDR3 runs to 16 residues. The CDR3 spells CASSYRGKSYNSPLHF. Written as DNA, the CDR3 is TGCGCCAGCAGCTACAGGGGAAAAAGTTATAATTCACCCCTCCACTTT.

The chain recombines TRBV5-1 with TRBJ2-5, with a weak D call TRBD1 (5 bases). Germline V gene lookup returns CDR1 SGHRS and CDR2 YFSETQ. The CDR3 has 14 residues. V was shortened by 0 bases and J by 1 base, with 7 bases between the two germline ends. The CDR3 DNA is TGCGCCAGCAGCTTGGGACAGTTCCAAGAGACCCAGTACTTC. The encoded protein is CASSLGQFQETQYF.

V is TRBV19 and J is TRBJ1-5; possibly TRBD1 for D (5 bases). V lost 2 bases, J lost 5 bases, and 19 bases lay in between. This CDR3 comprises 17 residues. Germline assignment: CDR1 LNHDA and CDR2 SQIVND (reference sequence). CDR3 coding DNA: TGTGCCAGTAGTATAATATCGTACGGACGCAGGGATCAGCCCCAGCATTTT. It specifies CASSIISYGRRDQPQHF.

The chain uses TRBV18 and TRBJ1-4, with no clear D. With 4 bases removed from V and 0 bases from J, the gap between germline ends came to 12 bases. Germline CDR1 is KGHSH and CDR2 is LQKENI. The CDR3 has 16 residues. For the CDR3, the DNA is TGTGCCAGCTCACTTGGGGTAGGCACAACTAATGAAAAACTGTTTTTT. The encoded protein is CASSLGVGTTNEKLFF.

In its sample, this clone was seen once. This chain connects TRBV30 to TRBJ2-3, with 7 bases that match TRBD2. CDR3 size: 13 residues. Trimming cost V 4 bases and J 5 bases; bases outside gene matches: 6. The germline V gene encodes CDR1 GTSNPN and CDR2 SVGIG (reference sequence). DNA of the CDR3: TGTGCCTGGACGGGGGGTGGTAAAGATACGCAGTATTTT. This encodes CAWTGGGKDTQYF.

The chain is built from TRBV6-5 and TRBJ1-2; tentative D call: TRBD1 (5 bases). Germline V gene sequence: CDR1 MNHEY, CDR2 SVGAGI. The germline V and J ends were trimmed by 6 bases and 5 bases, with 13 bases remaining between them. The CDR3 has 13 residues. The CDR3 reads CASSPGPKYGYTF. The CDR3 DNA sequence: TGTGCCAGCAGCCCGGGACCCAAGTATGGCTACACCTTC.